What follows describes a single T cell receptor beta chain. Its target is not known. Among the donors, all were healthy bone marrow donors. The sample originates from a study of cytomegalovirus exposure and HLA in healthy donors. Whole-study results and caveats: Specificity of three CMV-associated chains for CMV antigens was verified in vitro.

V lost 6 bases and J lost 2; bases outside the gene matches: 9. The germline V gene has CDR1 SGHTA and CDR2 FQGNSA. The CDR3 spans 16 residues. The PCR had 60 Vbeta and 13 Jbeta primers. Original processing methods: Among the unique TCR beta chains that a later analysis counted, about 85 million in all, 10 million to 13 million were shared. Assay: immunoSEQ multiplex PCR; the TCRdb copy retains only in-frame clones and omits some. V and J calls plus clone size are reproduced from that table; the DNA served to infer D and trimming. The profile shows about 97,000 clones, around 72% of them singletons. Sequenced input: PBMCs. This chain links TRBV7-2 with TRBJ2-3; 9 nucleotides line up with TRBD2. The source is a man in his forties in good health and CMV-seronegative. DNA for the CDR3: TGTGCCAGCAGGGGAATTAGCGGGGGAGTCACAGATACGCAGTATTTT. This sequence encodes CASRGISGGVTDTQYF.